The 7 T cell receptor beta chains below were found in one sample sequenced in a study. TCRdb fed the RT-PCR reads into MiXCR, producing one record per CDR3 protein. The sample gives almost 700,000 distinct CDR3 sequences, approximately 15% of which show up once; just over 3.5% is in the top ten. Material for sequencing was memory CD4+ T cells from blood. These receptors originate from a female donor in good health, serving as a healthy control.

This clonotype was counted ten times or more. The chain carries TRBV29-1 and TRBJ2-5, with D hard to call. Trimming cost V 4 bases and J 5 bases, with 17 bases left between them. Germline CDR1 reads SQVTM; CDR2 reads ANQGSEA. CDR3 size: 14 residues. The CDR3 DNA sequence: TGCAGCGTTGGATCAGGTTACGGCCAGGAGACCCAGTACTTC. It codes for CSVGSGYGQETQYF.

In this sample, this clonotype turned up many times. The chain employs TRBV6-2 or TRBV6-3 and TRBJ2-4, with TRBD1 matching over 7 bases. The CDR3 extends over 13 amino acids. After removal of 6 bases from V and 8 bases from J, the junction contained 7 bases not matched to a gene. Germline lookup yields CDR1 MNHEY and CDR2 SVGEGT. As DNA, the CDR3 is TGTGCCAGCAGGAGGACAGGTCAGGACATTCAGTACTTC. Amino acids: CASRRTGQDIQYF.

The chain carries TRBV10-3 and TRBJ2-7; 8 nucleotides line up with TRBD1. Germline-derived CDR1 and CDR2 are ENHRY and SYGVKD. The CDR3 loop spans 14 amino acids. Trimming took 10 bases from V and 7 from J; bases not matched to a gene: 15. DNA of the CDR3: TGTGCCACGCGAGCAGGGGGCGACTTGGGTGAGCAGTACTTC. It translates to CATRAGGDLGEQYF.

This clonotype occurred a few times. The V gene is TRBV2, the J gene TRBJ2-4; D call uncertain. The length of the CDR3 is 14 residues. Germline V gene sequence: CDR1 SNHLY, CDR2 FYNNEI. Trimming left V 6 bases short and J 1 base short, with 10 bases between. For the CDR3, the DNA is TGTGCCAGCAGGGTGGACGCGGCCAAAAACATTCAGTACTTC. It translates to CASRVDAAKNIQYF.

The rearrangement uses TRBV5-1 and TRBJ2-6, with 9 bases matching TRBD1. This CDR3 has 17 amino acids. Germline V gene sequence: CDR1 SGHRS, CDR2 YFSETQ. After removal of 0 bases from V and 0 bases from J, the junction contained 1 base not matched to a gene. In nucleotides, the CDR3 is TGCGCCAGCAGCTTGGGGGACAGGGCCTCTGGGGCCAACGTCCTGACTTTC. Translating gives CASSLGDRASGANVLTF.

Ten or more counts support this clonotype. The chain carries TRBV9 and TRBJ1-2; D is perhaps TRBD1 (5 bases). Looked up from germline, CDR1 is SGDLS and CDR2 is YYNGEE. Trimming removed 0 bases at V and 8 bases at J, with 11 bases between. The CDR3 has 13 amino acids. The CDR3 nucleotides read TGTGCCAGCAGCGTAGCTGGGGACGGGGGCTACACCTTC. Translation gives CASSVAGDGGYTF.

The chain combines TRBV20-1 with TRBJ2-7; D tentatively fits TRBD1 or TRBD2 (6 bases each). This CDR3 is 10 amino acids long. Germline CDR1 is DFQATT and CDR2 is SNEGSKA (reference sequence). CDR3 sequence (DNA): TGCGTCCTCGAGGGGGGCGAGCAGTACGTC. It encodes CVLEGGEQYV.